This T cell receptor (beta chain) was sequenced for a study of cytomegalovirus exposure and HLA in healthy donors. Study-wide results and caveats: For most TCR sequences rarity was the rule, although some public TCRs occurred in many donors.

After removal of 2 bases from V and 3 bases from J, the junction contained 1 base not matched to a gene. Germline-derived CDR1 and CDR2 are SGHDT and YYEEEE. The CDR3 extends over 13 amino acids. TCRdb's copy holds only in-frame clones and misses some; the assay was immunoSEQ multiplex PCR. The sample consists of around 100,000 clones, about 95% of them appearing once. The donors formed part of the approximately 120-subject validation cohort, distinct from the roughly 630-subject first cohort. Concerning this clone: Its cognate antigen is unknown.

The TCR comes from a woman between 18 and 30 years old in good health and CMV-seronegative. Sequencing used PBMCs. The chain carries TRBV5-6 and TRBJ2-7; 8 bases are shared with TRBD2. CDR3 loop: CASSLAGVYEQYF. CDR3 DNA sequence: TGTGCCAGCAGCTTAGCGGGAGTCTACGAGCAGTACTTC. Looking up the rest from reference TRBV5-6 and TRBJ2-7 gives the full variable domain: DAGVTQSPTHLIKTRGQQVTLRCSPKSGHDTVSWYQQALGQGPQFIFQYYEEEERQRGNFPDRFSGHQFPNYSSELNVNALLLGDSALYLCASSLAGVYEQYFGPGTRLTVT.